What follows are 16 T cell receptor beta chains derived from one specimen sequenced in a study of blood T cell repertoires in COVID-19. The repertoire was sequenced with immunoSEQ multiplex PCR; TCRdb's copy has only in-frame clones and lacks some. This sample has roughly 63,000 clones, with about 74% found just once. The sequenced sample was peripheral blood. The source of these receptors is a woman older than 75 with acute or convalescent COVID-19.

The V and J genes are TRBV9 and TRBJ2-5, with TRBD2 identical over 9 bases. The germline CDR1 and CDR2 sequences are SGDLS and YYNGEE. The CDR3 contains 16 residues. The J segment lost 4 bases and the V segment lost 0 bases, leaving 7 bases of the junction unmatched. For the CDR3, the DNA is TGTGCCAGCAGCGTAGGGGTAGCGGGAGAGTTAGAGACCCAGTACTTC. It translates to CASSVGVAGELETQYF.

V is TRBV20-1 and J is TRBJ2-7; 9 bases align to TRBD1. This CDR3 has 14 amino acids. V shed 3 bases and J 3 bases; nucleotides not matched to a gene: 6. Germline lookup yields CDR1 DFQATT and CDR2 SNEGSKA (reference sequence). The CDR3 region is CSASSRDRDYEQYF. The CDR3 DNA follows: TGCAGTGCTAGTTCCAGGGACAGGGACTACGAGCAGTACTTC.

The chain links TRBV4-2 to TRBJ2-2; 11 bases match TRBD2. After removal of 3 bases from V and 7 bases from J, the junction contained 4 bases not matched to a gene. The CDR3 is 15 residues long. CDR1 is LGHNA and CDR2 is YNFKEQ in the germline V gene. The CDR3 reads CASSQGLAADGELFF. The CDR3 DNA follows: TGTGCCAGCAGCCAGGGACTAGCGGCGGACGGGGAGCTGTTTTTT.

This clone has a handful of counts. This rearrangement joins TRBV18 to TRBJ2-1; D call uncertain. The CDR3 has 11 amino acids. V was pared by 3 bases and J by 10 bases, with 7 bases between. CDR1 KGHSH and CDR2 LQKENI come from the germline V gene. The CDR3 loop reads CASSPQEEQFF. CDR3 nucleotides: TGTGCCAGCTCACCCCAAGAGGAGCAGTTCTTC. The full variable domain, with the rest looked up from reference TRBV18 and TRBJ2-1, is NAGVMQNPRHLVRRRGQEARLRCSPMKGHSHVYWYRQLPEEGLKFMVYLQKENIIDESGMPKERFSAEFPKEGPSILRIQQVVRGDSAAYFCASSPQEEQFFGPGTRLTVL.

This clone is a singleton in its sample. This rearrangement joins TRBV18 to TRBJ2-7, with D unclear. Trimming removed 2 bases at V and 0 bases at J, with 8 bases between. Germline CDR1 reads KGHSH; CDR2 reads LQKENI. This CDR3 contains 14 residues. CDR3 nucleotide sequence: TGTGCCAGCTCACCAACCCGTAGCTCCTACGAGCAGTACTTC. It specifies CASSPTRSSYEQYF.

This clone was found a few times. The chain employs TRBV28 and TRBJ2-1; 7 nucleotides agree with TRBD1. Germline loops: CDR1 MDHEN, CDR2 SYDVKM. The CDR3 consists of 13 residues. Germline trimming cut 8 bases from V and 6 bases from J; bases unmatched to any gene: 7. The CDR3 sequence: CASLPQGVNEQFF. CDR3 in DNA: TGTGCCAGCCTCCCCCAGGGGGTCAATGAGCAGTTCTTC.

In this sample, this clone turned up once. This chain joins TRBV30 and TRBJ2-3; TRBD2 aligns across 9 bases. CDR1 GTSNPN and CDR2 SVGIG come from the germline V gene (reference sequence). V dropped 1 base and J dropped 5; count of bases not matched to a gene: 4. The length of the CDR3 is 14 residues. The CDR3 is CAWSGGLAEDTQYF. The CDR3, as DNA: TGTGCCTGGAGTGGGGGACTAGCCGAAGATACGCAGTATTTT.

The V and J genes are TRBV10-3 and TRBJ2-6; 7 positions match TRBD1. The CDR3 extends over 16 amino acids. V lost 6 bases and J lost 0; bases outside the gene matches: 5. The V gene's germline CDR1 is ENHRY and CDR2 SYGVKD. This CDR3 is CAIRETGSSGANVLTF. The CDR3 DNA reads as TGTGCCATCAGGGAGACAGGGTCCTCTGGGGCCAACGTCCTGACTTTC.

The chain's CDR3 is CAIRIQGVLTNYGYTF. Here the CDR3 DNA reads TGTGCCATCAGGATACAGGGGGTGCTAACTAACTATGGCTACACCTTC. The V and J genes are TRBV10-3 and TRBJ1-2, with 8 bases aligning to TRBD1. V lost 6 bases to trimming and J lost 0 bases; unmatched junction nucleotides: 9. This CDR3 region has 16 residues. The germline CDR1 and CDR2 sequences are ENHRY and SYGVKD.

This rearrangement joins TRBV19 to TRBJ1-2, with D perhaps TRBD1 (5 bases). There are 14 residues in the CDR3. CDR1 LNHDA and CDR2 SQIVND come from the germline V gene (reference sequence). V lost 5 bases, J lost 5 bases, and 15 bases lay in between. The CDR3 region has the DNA TGTGCCAGTAGTTTTCAGGGCGCAGGATATGGCTACACCTTC. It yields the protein CASSFQGAGYGYTF.

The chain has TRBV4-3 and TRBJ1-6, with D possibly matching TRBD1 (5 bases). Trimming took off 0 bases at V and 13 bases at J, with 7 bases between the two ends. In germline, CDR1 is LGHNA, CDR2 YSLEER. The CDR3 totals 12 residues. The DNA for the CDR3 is TGCGCCAGCAGCCAAGACGGGGGGCCCCTCCACTTT. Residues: CASSQDGGPLHF.

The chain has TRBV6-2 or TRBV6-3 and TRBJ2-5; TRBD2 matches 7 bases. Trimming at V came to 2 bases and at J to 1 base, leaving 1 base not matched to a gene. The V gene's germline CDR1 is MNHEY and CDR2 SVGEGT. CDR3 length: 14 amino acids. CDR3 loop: CASSYGGVQETQYF. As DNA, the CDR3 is TGTGCCAGCAGTTACGGGGGGGTCCAAGAGACCCAGTACTTC.

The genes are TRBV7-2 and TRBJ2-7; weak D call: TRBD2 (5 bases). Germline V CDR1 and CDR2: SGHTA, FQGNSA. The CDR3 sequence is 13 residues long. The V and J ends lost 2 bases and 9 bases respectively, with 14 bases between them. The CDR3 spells CASSLRTGGRQYF. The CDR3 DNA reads TGTGCCAGCAGCTTAAGGACTGGCGGTAGGCAGTACTTC.

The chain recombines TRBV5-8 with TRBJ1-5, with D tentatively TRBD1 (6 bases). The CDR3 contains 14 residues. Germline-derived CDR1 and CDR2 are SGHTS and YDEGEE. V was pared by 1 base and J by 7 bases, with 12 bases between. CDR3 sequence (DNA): TGTGCCAGCAGCTTGTTCATCAGGGGCCAGCCCCAGCATTTT. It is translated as CASSLFIRGQPQHF.

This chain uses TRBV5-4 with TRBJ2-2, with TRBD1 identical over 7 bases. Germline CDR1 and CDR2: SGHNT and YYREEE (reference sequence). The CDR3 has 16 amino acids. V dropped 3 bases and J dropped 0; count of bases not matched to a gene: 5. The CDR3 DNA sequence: TGTGCCAGCAGCTCGCCGGGACAGTCGAACACCGGGGAGCTGTTTTTT. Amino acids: CASSSPGQSNTGELFF.

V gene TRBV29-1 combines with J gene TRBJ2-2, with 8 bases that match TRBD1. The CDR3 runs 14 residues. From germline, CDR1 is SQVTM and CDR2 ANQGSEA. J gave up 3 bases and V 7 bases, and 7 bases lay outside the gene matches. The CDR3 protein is CSGRGLQDTGELFF. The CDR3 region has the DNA TGCAGCGGCAGGGGGCTCCAGGACACCGGGGAGCTGTTTTTT.